The 20 T cell receptor beta chains listed next were all sequenced from one sample in a study of read filtering for tumor transcriptome and immune sequencing. This library used 300 to 500 ng RNA and molecular barcoded adaptors spanning alpha/delta and beta/gamma chains. TCRdb reprocessed the reads via MiXCR and lists one record per CDR3 protein. The data show around 65,000 distinct CDR3 sequences, approximately 19% seen once. The sample taken for sequencing was a population of CD138-negative cells sorted from bone marrow. The origin of the receptors is a donor aged 40 or over with multiple myeloma.

The table lists this clonotype with many counts. The chain carries TRBV6-2 or TRBV6-3 and TRBJ2-5; D unclear. The V gene lost 6 bases and the J gene lost 5 bases, with 7 bases spanning the gap. This CDR3 has 11 amino acids. Per the germline V gene, CDR1 is MNHEY and CDR2 is SVGEGT. The CDR3 bases are TGTGCCAGCAGCTACGGCGAGACCCAGTACTTC. The encoded protein is CASSYGETQYF.

This clonotype was picked up many times. The chain carries TRBV20-1 and TRBJ2-6; 11 bases are shared with TRBD1. The V segment lost 3 bases and the J segment 0 bases; nucleotides outside the gene matches: 4. Germline loops: CDR1 DFQATT, CDR2 SNEGSKA (reference sequence). The CDR3 sequence is 17 residues long. Written as DNA, the CDR3 is TGCAGTGCTAGGGCCGGGACAGGGGGCTCTGGGGCCAACGTCCTGACTTTC. This encodes CSARAGTGGSGANVLTF.

This clonotype has just one count. With a much larger clone just one base away, this may be a read error. V and J are TRBV6-1 and TRBJ2-3; D may match TRBD1 or TRBD2 (6 bases each). The CDR3 totals 13 residues. The germline gives CDR1 MNHNS, CDR2 SASEGT. V was shortened by 5 bases and J by 4 bases, with 10 bases between the two germline ends. The CDR3 DNA follows: TGTGCCAGCAGTTTCGGGGGCCCAGATACGCAGTATTTT. The encoded protein is CASSFGGPDTQYF.

This clonotype has at least ten counts. The rearrangement links TRBV29-1 to TRBJ2-3; 10 bases map to TRBD1. The junction had 2 bases not matched to a gene; V was cut back by 7 bases and J by 1 base. In germline, CDR1 is SQVTM, CDR2 ANQGSEA. The CDR3 is made up of 13 amino acids. The CDR3 coding sequence is TGCAGCGCCGGGACAGGGGGCACAGATACGCAGTATTTT. Its protein product is CSAGTGGTDTQYF.

This clonotype appeared many times. V usage is TRBV29-1 and J usage is TRBJ1-4, with D perhaps matching TRBD1 (5 bases). With 2 bases removed from V and 7 bases from J, the gap between germline ends came to 17 bases. Germline V gene sequence: CDR1 SQVTM, CDR2 ANQGSEA. The CDR3 sequence is 15 residues long. The CDR3 is CSVELKRQGGEKLFF. CDR3 bases: TGCAGCGTTGAATTAAAACGGCAGGGTGGTGAAAAACTGTTTTTT.

This clonotype was counted many times. This sequence joins TRBV7-2 and TRBJ2-5; D call uncertain. The V gene lost 2 bases and the J gene lost 5 bases, with 9 bases spanning the gap. This CDR3 comprises 13 residues. Germline lookup yields CDR1 SGHTA and CDR2 FQGNSA. The CDR3 DNA reads TGTGCCAGCAGCTTACGGCGTGGGGAGACCCAGTACTTC. This codes for CASSLRRGETQYF.

This clonotype was seen many times. This chain uses TRBV30 with TRBJ1-6; weak D call: TRBD1 (6 bases). The CDR3 totals 13 residues. Germline V lookup: CDR1 GTSNPN, CDR2 SVGIG (reference sequence). The V and J ends lost 1 base and 8 bases respectively, with 9 bases between them. The CDR3 reads CAWSAGADSPLHF. CDR3 bases: TGTGCCTGGAGTGCGGGGGCGGATTCACCCCTCCACTTT.

In its sample, this clonotype was seen a few times. J is TRBJ2-5 and V is TRBV2, with D perhaps TRBD1 (5 bases). Germline loops: CDR1 SNHLY, CDR2 FYNNEI. The CDR3 covers 15 residues. Between the trimmed V and J ends, which lost 5 bases and 4 bases, there was a span of 17 bases. In DNA form, the CDR3 reads TGTGCCAGCAGTATTCCGGGCCCAGGGCGAGAGACCCAGTACTTC. It encodes CASSIPGPGRETQYF.

This clonotype was observed many times. The chain recombines TRBV3-1 with TRBJ2-3; 11 bases align to TRBD2. CDR3 length: 16 amino acids. The V segment lost 5 bases and the J segment 4 bases; nucleotides outside the gene matches: 8. CDR1 is LGHDT, CDR2 YNNKEL, per germline (reference sequence). CDR3: CASSATSGSSPDTQYF. The CDR3 DNA follows: TGTGCCAGCAGCGCAACTAGCGGGAGTTCCCCAGATACGCAGTATTTT.

This clonotype has only one observation. A much larger clone differs by one base, so this may be a read error. The chain joins TRBV5-1 to TRBJ2-3; D unresolved. Between the trimmed V and J ends, which lost 0 bases and 2 bases, there was a span of 7 bases. Per the germline V gene, CDR1 is SGHRS and CDR2 is YFSETQ. This CDR3 spans 14 amino acids. The CDR3 DNA is TGCGCCAGCAGCTTGGATGCTTTCACAGATACGCAGTATTTT. Protein product: CASSLDAFTDTQYF. Full variable domain (rest looked up from reference TRBV5-1 and TRBJ2-3): KAGVTQTPRYLIKTRGQQVTLSCSPISGHRSVSWYQQTPGQGLQFLFEYFSETQRNKGNFPGRFSGRQFSNSRSEMNVSTLELGDSALYLCASSLDAFTDTQYFGPGTRLTVL.

There are many counts of this clonotype. V gene TRBV28 combines with J gene TRBJ1-2; D possibly corresponds to TRBD1 (6 bases). Germline V gene lookup returns CDR1 MDHEN and CDR2 SYDVKM. There are 13 residues in the CDR3. Between the trimmed V and J ends, which lost 4 bases and 6 bases, there was a span of 12 bases. The DNA of the CDR3 is TGTGCCAGCAGTTCTTCAGGGGAGAATGGCTACACCTTC. It specifies CASSSSGENGYTF.

In the case of this clonotype: This is likely a read error, given that the CDR3 carries no conserved phenylalanine or tryptophan at its end. The chain joins TRBV11-1 to TRBJ2-1; TRBD1 is a possible D gene (6 bases). Germline lookup yields CDR1 SGHAT and CDR2 FQDESV (reference sequence). V gave up 1 base and J gave up 3 bases, with 13 bases separating them. This CDR3 is built from 16 residues. The CDR3 DNA reads TGTGCCAGCAGCTTAGGGGGGCAACGGATCTACAATGAGCAGTTCTTG. Translated: CASSLGGQRIYNEQFL.

This chain uses TRBV20-1 with TRBJ2-3; 7 nucleotides align to TRBD2. Trimming removed 0 bases from V and 1 base from J; junction bases left unmatched: 4. CDR1 and CDR2 from the germline V gene are DFQATT and SNEGSKA (reference sequence). This CDR3 has 15 residues. The CDR3 DNA follows: TGCAGTGCTAGAGAAATCAGCGGGGGCACAGATACGCAGTATTTT. Encoded protein: CSAREISGGTDTQYF.

V and J are TRBV2 and TRBJ2-7, with D unclear. The CDR3 contains 15 residues. V dropped 4 bases and J dropped 0 bases, with 13 bases sitting between them. Germline values: CDR1 SNHLY, CDR2 FYNNEI. In nucleotides, the CDR3 is TGTGCCAGCAGTGTATCGGGTCTGAGCTCCTACGAGCAGTACTTC. It encodes CASSVSGLSSYEQYF.

This clonotype appeared a few times. This chain joins TRBV6-9 and TRBJ2-2; 8 positions match TRBD1. The CDR3 runs to 17 residues. The germline gives CDR1 MNHGY, CDR2 SVAAGI. V gave up 10 bases and J gave up 0 bases; unmatched junction bases: 13. CDR3 sequence reads: CATPQGVRDTNTGELFF. CDR3 bases: TGTGCCACCCCACAGGGGGTGAGAGATACGAACACCGGGGAGCTGTTTTTT.

A word on this clonotype: A single base separates this from a much larger clone, so it may be a read error. The genes are TRBV20-1 and TRBJ2-2; the match to TRBD1 covers 8 bases. Germline V CDR1 and CDR2: DFQATT, SNEGSKA (reference sequence). CDR3 length: 16 amino acids. CDR3 DNA sequence: TGCAGTGCTAGCCCGGGGACAGGATATGTTCCCGGGGAGCTGCTTTTT. It is translated as CSASPGTGYVPGELLF.

This clonotype appeared many times. This chain joins TRBV5-5 and TRBJ2-3; tentative D call: TRBD1 (5 bases). In germline, CDR1 is SGHKS, CDR2 YYEKEE (reference sequence). This CDR3 has 17 residues. V was shortened by 4 bases and J by 1 base, with 19 bases between the two germline ends. CDR3 nucleotides: TGTGCCAGCAGCCCCCCGTCGGTTCAGGGCCGCACAGATACGCAGTATTTT. Its translation: CASSPPSVQGRTDTQYF.

This clonotype was picked up many times. The chain uses TRBV2 and TRBJ2-1, with TRBD1 as a possible D gene (6 bases). Germline V CDR1 and CDR2: SNHLY, FYNNEI. The CDR3 sequence is 15 residues long. The germline V and J ends were trimmed by 5 bases and 0 bases, with 11 bases remaining between them. CDR3 loop: CASSHREVSYNEQFF. CDR3 in DNA: TGTGCCAGCAGTCACAGGGAAGTCTCCTACAATGAGCAGTTCTTC.

There are many counts of this clonotype. The gene calls are TRBV6-5 and TRBJ1-5; tentatively, D is TRBD1 (5 bases). The CDR3 extends over 15 amino acids. Deletions cut 0 bases from V and 5 bases from J, with 11 bases between. CDR1 MNHEY and CDR2 SVGAGI come from the germline V gene. The CDR3 nucleotides read TGTGCCAGCAGTTACTCGAAGCAGGGAGATCAGCCCCAGCATTTT. Protein sequence: CASSYSKQGDQPQHF.

This clonotype was detected many times. V usage is TRBV29-1 and J usage is TRBJ2-2, with D possibly matching TRBD2 (6 bases). V dropped 3 bases and J dropped 3 bases, with 11 bases sitting between them. The germline gives CDR1 SQVTM, CDR2 ANQGSEA. This CDR3 has 14 amino acids. The CDR3 region has the DNA TGCAGCGTTGAGTTTAGCGGTGACACCGGGGAGCTGTTTTTT. This gives the protein CSVEFSGDTGELFF.